The next 32 T cell receptor beta chains were all read from a single sample in a study of T-cell reconstitution after alpha-beta-depleted transplantation in children. A TCRbeta library incorporating unique molecular identifiers was prepared. Each CDR3 protein is one row after TCRdb ran MiXCR on the PCR reads. Among a few hundred thousand distinct CDR3 sequences listed, 25% to 30% were seen once. The source was PBMCs, collected before TCRalphabeta/CD19-depleted stem cell transplant. The receptor source for this set is a boy less than two years old with Wiskott-Aldrich syndrome, due to receive a stem cell transplant.

There are a few counts of this clonotype. The rearrangement links TRBV20-1 to TRBJ2-1; 7 positions match TRBD2. After removal of 1 base from V and 2 bases from J, the junction contained 2 bases not matched to a gene. Germline CDR1 is DFQATT and CDR2 is SNEGSKA (reference sequence). The CDR3 has 14 amino acids. CDR3 protein: CSARVRGAYNEQFF. In nucleotides, the CDR3 is TGCAGTGCTAGAGTTCGGGGGGCCTACAATGAGCAGTTCTTC.

This chain joins TRBV12-3 or TRBV12-4 and TRBJ2-5; D gene uncertain. This CDR3 contains 14 residues. Trimming removed 3 bases at V and 0 bases at J, with 8 bases between. The CDR3 DNA reads TGTGCCAGCAGTTTTTTTCCGTACCAAGAGACCCAGTACTTC. The encoded protein is CASSFFPYQETQYF.

This clonotype was seen more than once but under ten times. The gene calls are TRBV5-1 and TRBJ2-7; TRBD2 matches at 8 bases. The CDR3 runs to 14 residues. The ends lost 0 bases at V and 7 bases at J; junction bases unmatched: 6. The V gene's germline CDR1 is SGHRS and CDR2 YFSETQ. The CDR3 sequence is CASSLGELAGEQYF. In nucleotides, the CDR3 is TGCGCCAGCAGCTTGGGGGAATTAGCGGGGGAGCAGTACTTC.

The gene calls are TRBV5-1 and TRBJ1-6, with D perhaps TRBD1 (5 bases). The germline gives CDR1 SGHRS, CDR2 YFSETQ. V lost 3 bases and J 5 bases, leaving 12 bases between the germline ends. The CDR3 has 15 residues. The CDR3, as DNA: TGCGCCAGCAGCTCCGGGACGGGAGATAATTCACCCCTCCACTTT. Translated: CASSSGTGDNSPLHF.

V is TRBV12-3 or TRBV12-4 and J is TRBJ1-5; 10 bases map to TRBD1. The CDR3 is 15 residues long. The V gene end was trimmed by 6 bases and the J gene end by 0 bases; junction bases not matched to a gene: 2. As DNA, the CDR3 is TGTGCCAGCAGGGGGACAGGGGATAGCAATCAGCCCCAGCATTTT. This encodes CASRGTGDSNQPQHF.

The chain recombines TRBV5-1 with TRBJ1-1, with D possibly matching TRBD1 (6 bases). Trimming took 1 base from V and 1 from J, leaving 11 bases between them. This CDR3 spans 15 amino acids. Germline-derived CDR1 and CDR2 are SGHRS and YFSETQ. CDR3 bases: TGCGCCAGCAGCTTGTTGCAGGGGTCGAACACTGAAGCTTTCTTT. This gives the protein CASSLLQGSNTEAFF.

In this sample, this clonotype turned up a few times. This chain connects TRBV12-3 or TRBV12-4 to TRBJ1-1; 9 nucleotides line up with TRBD1. The CDR3 has 15 residues. V was pared by 5 bases and J by 4 bases, with 8 bases of the junction left unmatched. The CDR3, as DNA: TGTGCCAGCAGTATGACCGGGACAGGGTTCACTGAAGCTTTCTTT. Its translation is CASSMTGTGFTEAFF.

This chain links TRBV20-1 with TRBJ2-7, with 10 bases identical to TRBD2. The length of the CDR3 is 15 residues. Per germline, CDR1 DFQATT and CDR2 SNEGSKA (reference sequence). J was trimmed by 7 bases and V by 1 base; bases with no gene match: 10. The CDR3 DNA sequence: TGCAGTGCTAGAGCCCCTAGACTAGCGGGTGGAGAGCAGTACTTC. Amino acids: CSARAPRLAGGEQYF.

This clonotype has just a few counts. J is TRBJ1-3 and V is TRBV5-1; unclear D gene. The CDR3 extends over 17 amino acids. V was clipped by 2 bases and J by 4 bases, with 19 bases between them. Germline values: CDR1 SGHRS, CDR2 YFSETQ. CDR3 nucleotide sequence: TGCGCCAGCAGCTTATCTAGACACCAGAGCCCGGGAAACACCATATATTTT. This codes for CASSLSRHQSPGNTIYF.

J is TRBJ2-1 and V is TRBV2; TRBD2 aligns across 7 bases. The CDR3 has 14 residues. From germline, CDR1 is SNHLY and CDR2 FYNNEI. V was pared by 7 bases and J by 5 bases, with 8 bases of the junction left unmatched. CDR3 region: CASNPGLRNNEQFF. The CDR3 nucleotides read TGTGCCAGCAATCCGGGACTACGGAACAATGAGCAGTTCTTC. Together with reference TRBV2 and TRBJ2-1, the CDR3 gives the full variable domain: EPEVTQTPSHQVTQMGQEVILRCVPISNHLYFYWYRQILGQKVEFLVSFYNNEISEKSEIFDDQFSVERPDGSNFTLKIRSTKLEDSAMYFCASNPGLRNNEQFFGPGTRLTVL.

There are a few counts of this clonotype. The V and J genes are TRBV29-1 and TRBJ2-7; 8 nucleotides align to TRBD1. CDR3 length: 15 residues. Germline lookup yields CDR1 SQVTM and CDR2 ANQGSEA. After removal of 5 bases from V and 4 bases from J, the junction contained 13 bases not matched to a gene. The CDR3 region is CSVFGTGKGYYEQYF. Here the CDR3 DNA reads TGCAGCGTTTTTGGGACAGGCAAGGGGTATTACGAGCAGTACTTC.

The chain links TRBV7-9 to TRBJ2-7; 9 nucleotides align to TRBD2. Germline V CDR1 and CDR2: SEHNR, FQNEAQ (reference sequence). J gave up 1 base and V 1 base, and 2 bases lay outside the gene matches. This CDR3 spans 15 amino acids. The CDR3 sequence: CASSLDAGGSYEQYF. In nucleotides, the CDR3 is TGTGCCAGCAGCTTAGACGCGGGAGGGTCCTACGAGCAGTACTTC.

J is TRBJ1-5 and V is TRBV12-3 or TRBV12-4, with D possibly being TRBD1 (5 bases). The CDR3 consists of 16 residues. V was cut by 1 base and J by 5 bases, with 15 bases left in between. DNA of the CDR3: TGTGCCAGCAGTTTAGTTCGTCAGGGTGATTATCAGCCCCAGCATTTT. Protein: CASSLVRQGDYQPQHF.

This clonotype has only one observation. Here the CDR3 reads CASSLEAGTQYF. As DNA, the CDR3 is TGCGCCAGCAGCTTGGAAGCGGGGACCCAGTACTTC. V gene TRBV5-1 combines with J gene TRBJ2-5; perhaps TRBD2 as D (6 bases). The CDR3 covers 12 residues. V gave up 0 bases and J gave up 7 bases, with 7 bases separating them. Germline assignment: CDR1 SGHRS and CDR2 YFSETQ.

This sequence joins TRBV5-1 and TRBJ2-6; D is possibly TRBD1 or TRBD2 (6 bases each). Germline CDR1 is SGHRS and CDR2 is YFSETQ. Trimming left V 2 bases short and J 0 bases short, with 21 bases between. The CDR3 is 20 amino acids. DNA for the CDR3: TGCGCCAGCAGCTTTCGGGGGCTCAGCCTCTCCAGCTCTGGGGCCAACGTCCTGACTTTC. It is translated as CASSFRGLSLSSSGANVLTF.

The rearrangement links TRBV5-1 to TRBJ2-7; D perhaps matches TRBD1 (6 bases). The CDR3 spans 15 residues. The germline CDR1 and CDR2 sequences are SGHRS and YFSETQ. V lost 3 bases and J lost 2, with 15 bases in between. CDR3 amino acids: CASSSVNRVTYEQYF. The CDR3 region has the DNA TGCGCCAGCAGCTCGGTCAACAGGGTCACCTACGAGCAGTACTTC.

This rearrangement joins TRBV20-1 to TRBJ2-7; tentative D call: TRBD2 (6 bases). CDR3 length equals 14 residues. Germline CDR1 DFQATT, CDR2 SNEGSKA (reference sequence). V was pared by 6 bases and J by 0 bases, with 15 bases between. The CDR3 protein is CSAPKSGLSYEQYF. For the CDR3, the DNA is TGCAGTGCCCCAAAAAGCGGGCTCTCCTACGAGCAGTACTTC.

This chain connects TRBV20-1 to TRBJ2-1; D ambiguous. The CDR3 totals 15 residues. The V gene lost 6 bases and the J gene lost 8 bases, with 23 bases spanning the gap. Germline V CDR1 and CDR2: DFQATT, SNEGSKA (reference sequence). Here the CDR3 DNA reads TGCAGTGCCGCCTCTCGACCCCCAAGAGGACATGAGCAGTTCTTC. It is translated as CSAASRPPRGHEQFF.

The V call is TRBV6-2 or TRBV6-3, the J call TRBJ2-7; D is perhaps TRBD1 (6 bases). Trimming took 10 bases from V and 3 from J, leaving 16 bases between them. This CDR3 comprises 13 residues. The germline V gene has CDR1 MNHEY and CDR2 SVGEGT. Written as DNA, the CDR3 is TGTGCCACCATGGGGGCTGGGGGCTACGAGCAGTACTTC. This codes for CATMGAGGYEQYF.

The chain carries TRBV3-1 and TRBJ1-3; D remains ambiguous. Germline lookup yields CDR1 LGHDT and CDR2 YNNKEL (reference sequence). The CDR3 loop spans 13 amino acids. The V end lost 3 bases, the J end lost 4 bases, and 7 bases lay between the germline ends. The CDR3 protein is CASSHGSGNTIYF. The CDR3 DNA sequence: TGTGCCAGCAGCCACGGTTCCGGAAACACCATATATTTT.

The V gene is TRBV20-1, the J gene TRBJ1-2, with 8 bases that match TRBD1. This CDR3 is built from 14 residues. Per the germline V gene, CDR1 is DFQATT and CDR2 is SNEGSKA (reference sequence). J was trimmed by 4 bases and V by 4 bases; bases with no gene match: 8. The DNA of the CDR3 is TGCAGTGCTAAACGACAGGGGCTGGGCTATGGCTACACCTTC. It specifies CSAKRQGLGYGYTF.

This clonotype has more than one count but fewer than ten. V usage is TRBV7-6 and J usage is TRBJ1-3; a possible D gene is TRBD1 (5 bases). The germline gives CDR1 SGHVS, CDR2 FNYEAQ. The CDR3 consists of 16 residues. Trimming removed 5 bases from V and 0 bases from J, with 14 bases in between. The CDR3 DNA follows: TGTGCCAGCAGCCTCGGGACCGCCAGCTCTGGAAACACCATATATTTT. Translating gives CASSLGTASSGNTIYF.

There are a few counts of this clonotype. The rearrangement uses TRBV7-2 and TRBJ2-1; 7 nucleotides line up with TRBD2. The V gene's germline CDR1 is SGHTA and CDR2 FQGNSA. After removal of 5 bases from V and 7 bases from J, the junction contained 8 bases not matched to a gene. This CDR3 comprises 14 residues. The CDR3 is CASSRWGGRNEQFF. The CDR3 DNA reads TGTGCCAGCAGCAGGTGGGGCGGGAGAAATGAGCAGTTCTTC.

The chain is built from TRBV12-3 or TRBV12-4 and TRBJ2-1; 7 nucleotides align to TRBD1. V lost 3 bases and J lost 1; bases outside the gene matches: 0. The CDR3 covers 14 residues. The CDR3 coding sequence is TGTGCCAGCAGTTTCAGGGGGTCCTACAATGAGCAGTTCTTC. It specifies CASSFRGSYNEQFF.

The CDR3 coding sequence is TGTGCCAGCAGCTTAGGGACCTTTAATGAAAAACTGTTTTTT. This sequence encodes CASSLGTFNEKLFF. This chain connects TRBV7-9 to TRBJ1-4; D gene unclear. With 1 base removed from V and 4 bases from J, the gap between germline ends came to 7 bases. This CDR3 is built from 14 residues. Germline V lookup: CDR1 SEHNR, CDR2 FQNEAQ (reference sequence).

V gene TRBV3-1 combines with J gene TRBJ1-3; D is uncertain. Germline lookup yields CDR1 LGHDT and CDR2 YNNKEL (reference sequence). V was trimmed by 11 bases and J by 0 bases, leaving 11 bases between them. The CDR3 is 13 amino acids. CDR3 bases: TGTGCCGGCACAACGAGCTCTGGAAACACCATATATTTT. The encoded protein is CAGTTSSGNTIYF.

This clonotype was counted only a few times. The chain employs TRBV5-8 and TRBJ2-6, with D maybe TRBD2 (6 bases). Trimming left V 0 bases short and J 2 bases short, with 9 bases between. CDR3 length: 16 residues. Germline V CDR1 and CDR2: SGHTS, YDEGEE. For the CDR3, the DNA is TGTGCCAGCAGCTTGGGACTAGGGACTGGGGCCAACGTCCTGACTTTC. Translating gives CASSLGLGTGANVLTF.

A few counts support this clonotype. This chain connects TRBV5-1 to TRBJ2-1; 7 nucleotides agree with TRBD1. CDR1 SGHRS and CDR2 YFSETQ come from the germline V gene. V was pared by 3 bases and J by 4 bases, with 4 bases of the junction left unmatched. The CDR3 consists of 14 residues. As DNA, the CDR3 is TGCGCCAGCAGCTCCGGGACAGTATACAATGAGCAGTTCTTC. Encoded protein: CASSSGTVYNEQFF.

The chain couples TRBV6-1 to TRBJ1-6; no reliable D call. The ends were cut back, 6 bases at V and 7 bases at J, with 16 bases in the middle. The germline V gene has CDR1 MNHNS and CDR2 SASEGT. The CDR3 loop spans 15 amino acids. CDR3 amino acids: CASRRPTTGNSPLHF. For the CDR3, the DNA is TGTGCCAGCAGGAGGCCCACCACGGGCAATTCACCCCTCCACTTT.

Only a few counts were recorded for this clonotype. The chain recombines TRBV27 with TRBJ2-3; 8 bases map to TRBD1. The junction had 7 bases not matched to a gene; V was cut back by 5 bases and J by 0 bases. The CDR3 contains 16 residues. Per germline, CDR1 MNHEY and CDR2 SMNVEV (reference sequence). In nucleotides, the CDR3 is TGTGCCAGCAGTCCCGGGACAGGCTTAAGCACAGATACGCAGTATTTT. Protein: CASSPGTGLSTDTQYF.

J is TRBJ1-5 and V is TRBV10-3; D is possibly TRBD1 (5 bases). CDR1 is ENHRY, CDR2 SYGVKD, per germline. This CDR3 is 14 amino acids long. Trimming shortened V by 6 bases and J by 6 bases, and 15 bases separated the two germline ends. The CDR3 loop is CAIRDIGVGQPQHF. The CDR3 region has the DNA TGTGCCATCAGGGACATCGGAGTCGGTCAGCCCCAGCATTTT.

Only a few counts were recorded for this clonotype. The chain joins TRBV5-1 to TRBJ2-5, with 8 bases identical to TRBD2. J was trimmed by 2 bases and V by 0 bases; bases with no gene match: 6. Germline CDR1 is SGHRS and CDR2 is YFSETQ. This CDR3 has 16 residues. The chain's CDR3 is CASSLGGAGVQETQYF. CDR3 sequence (DNA): TGCGCCAGCAGCTTGGGGGGAGCGGGAGTTCAAGAGACCCAGTACTTC.